The TCR beta chain under discussion was sequenced for a study of Ad26.COV2.S vaccination and SARS-CoV-2 variants. Only in-frame clones appear in the TCRdb table, and some are missing; sequencing was by immunoSEQ multiplex PCR. The sample records around 500,000 clones, roughly 87% being singletons. Germline trimming cut 5 bases from V and 4 bases from J; bases unmatched to any gene: 10. The CDR3 spans 15 residues. CDR1 and CDR2 from the germline V gene are SGHVS and FNYEAQ. Indicated treatment: some 20 received Ad26.COV2.S at low or high dose, single or two shots; about 5 received placebo; per-sample allocation not given. Specimens were obtained on day 63 following the first vaccine or placebo injection.

The clonotype originates from a person between 18 and 65 years old who received the Ad26.COV2.S COVID-19 vaccine or a placebo. The starting material was peripheral blood, obtained in a trial of Ad26.COV2.S vaccine versus placebo. V gene TRBV7-6 combines with J gene TRBJ1-1; 7 positions match TRBD1. The CDR3 is CASSAYRGHVTEAFF. CDR3 DNA: TGTGCCAGCAGCGCATACAGGGGACACGTCACTGAAGCTTTCTTT.